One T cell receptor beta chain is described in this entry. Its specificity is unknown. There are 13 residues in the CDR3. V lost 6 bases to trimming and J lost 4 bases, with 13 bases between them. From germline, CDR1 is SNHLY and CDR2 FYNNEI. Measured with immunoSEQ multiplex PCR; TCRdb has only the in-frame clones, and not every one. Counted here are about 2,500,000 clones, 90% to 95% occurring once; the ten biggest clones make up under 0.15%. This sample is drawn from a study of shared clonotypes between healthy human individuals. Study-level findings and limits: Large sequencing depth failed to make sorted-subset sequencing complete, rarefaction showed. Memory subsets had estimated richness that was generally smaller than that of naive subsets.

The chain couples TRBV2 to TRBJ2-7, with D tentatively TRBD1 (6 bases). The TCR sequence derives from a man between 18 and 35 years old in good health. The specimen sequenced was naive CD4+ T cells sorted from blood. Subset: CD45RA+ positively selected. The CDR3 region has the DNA TGTGCCAGCAGCCGGGACACCCAATACGAGCAGTACTTC. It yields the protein CASSRDTQYEQYF.